This T cell receptor beta chain was recorded in a study of blood T cell repertoires in COVID-19. Whole-study context: The United States, Italy and Spain provided the acute and convalescent COVID-19 samples.

Per the study methods: Estimates of nucleated cell counts were drawn from the amplification of reference gene primers. The table came from immunoSEQ multiplex PCR; TCRdb's copy has only in-frame clones and leaves some out. Clone size and the V and J calls come from that table; the DNA yielded D and trimming. The sample contains fewer than 100,000 clones, 80% of which appear only once. Trimming at V came to 4 bases and at J to 3 bases, leaving 5 bases not matched to a gene. The CDR3 has 13 residues. CDR1 is SQVTM, CDR2 ANQGSEA, per germline. The clonotype comes from a woman in her sixties or seventies with acute or convalescent COVID-19. The gene calls are TRBV29-1 and TRBJ1-2; the match to TRBD1 covers 7 bases. Sequencing was performed on peripheral blood. CDR3 DNA: TGCAGCGTTGCAACAGGGGCGGACTATGGCTACACCTTC. This gives the protein CSVATGADYGYTF.